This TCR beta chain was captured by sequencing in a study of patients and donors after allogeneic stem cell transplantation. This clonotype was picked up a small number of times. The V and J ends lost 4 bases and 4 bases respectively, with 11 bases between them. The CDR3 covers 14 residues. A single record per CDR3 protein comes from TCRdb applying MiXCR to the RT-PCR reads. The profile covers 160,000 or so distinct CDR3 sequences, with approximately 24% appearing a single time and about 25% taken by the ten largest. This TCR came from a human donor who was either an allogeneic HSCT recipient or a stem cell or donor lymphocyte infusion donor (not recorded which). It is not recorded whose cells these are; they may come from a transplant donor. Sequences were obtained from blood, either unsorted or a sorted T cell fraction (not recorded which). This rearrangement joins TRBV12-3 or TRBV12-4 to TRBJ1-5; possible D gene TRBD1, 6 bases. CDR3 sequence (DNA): TGTGCCAGCAGTTGGGACAACTTAAATCAGCCCCAGCATTTT. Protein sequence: CASSWDNLNQPQHF.